The present TCR beta chain was sequenced within a study of breast tumors, draining lymph nodes, adjacent tissues. Whole-study findings and limits: Findings are consistent with lymph node origin and intratumoral expansion of most tumor T cells.

To note about this clonotype: Its antigen is as yet unknown. Just one base apart from a much larger clone, this may be a read error.

The J segment lost 0 bases and the V segment lost 5 bases, leaving 7 bases of the junction unmatched. The CDR3 consists of 16 residues. Germline CDR1 and CDR2: PRHDT and FYEKMQ (reference sequence). TCRdb itself ran the multiplex PCR reads through MiXCR, one entry per CDR3 protein. Of 200,000 to 300,000 distinct CDR3 sequences listed, about 30% were seen once; the top ten hold roughly 1.2%. Breast cancer patients provided tissue from their axillary draining lymph nodes. The sample comprised axillary lymph node tissue. This sequence originates from a female donor with breast cancer. Some clones in this sample may be carry-over from other donors' samples. The chain couples TRBV13 to TRBJ1-3, with 7 bases fitting TRBD1. The CDR3 DNA reads TGTGCCAGCAGCGCAGGGACAGTTAGCTCTGGAAACACCATATATTTT. It codes for CASSAGTVSSGNTIYF.